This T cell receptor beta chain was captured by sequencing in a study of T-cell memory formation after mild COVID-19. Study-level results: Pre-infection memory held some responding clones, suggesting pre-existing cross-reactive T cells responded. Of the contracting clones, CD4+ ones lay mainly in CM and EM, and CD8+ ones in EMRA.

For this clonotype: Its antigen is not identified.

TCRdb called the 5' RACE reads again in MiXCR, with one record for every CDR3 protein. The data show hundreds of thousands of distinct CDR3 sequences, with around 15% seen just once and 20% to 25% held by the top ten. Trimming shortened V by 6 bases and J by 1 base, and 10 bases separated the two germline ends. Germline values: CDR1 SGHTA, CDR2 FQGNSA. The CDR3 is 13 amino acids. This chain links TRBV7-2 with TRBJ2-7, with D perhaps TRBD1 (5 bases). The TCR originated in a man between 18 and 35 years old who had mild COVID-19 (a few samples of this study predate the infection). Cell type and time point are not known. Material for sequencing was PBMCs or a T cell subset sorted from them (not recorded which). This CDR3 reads CASSPGWSYEQYF. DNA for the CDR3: TGTGCCAGCAGTCCAGGGTGGTCCTACGAGCAGTACTTC.